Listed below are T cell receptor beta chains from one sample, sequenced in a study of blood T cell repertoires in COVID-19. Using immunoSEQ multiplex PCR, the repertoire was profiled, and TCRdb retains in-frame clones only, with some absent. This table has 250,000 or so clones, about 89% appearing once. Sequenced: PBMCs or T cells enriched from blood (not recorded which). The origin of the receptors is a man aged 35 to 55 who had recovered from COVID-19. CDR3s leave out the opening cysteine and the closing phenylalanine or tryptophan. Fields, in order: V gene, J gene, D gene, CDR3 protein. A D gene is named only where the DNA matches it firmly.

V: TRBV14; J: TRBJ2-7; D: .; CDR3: ASSQDVRYYEQY
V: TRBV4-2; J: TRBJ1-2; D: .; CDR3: ASSQGRGSRLGGKDYGYT
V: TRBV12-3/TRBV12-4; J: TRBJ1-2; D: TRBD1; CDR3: ASSLTGGIGYT
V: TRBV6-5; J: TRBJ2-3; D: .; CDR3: ASSYGGPRKADTQY
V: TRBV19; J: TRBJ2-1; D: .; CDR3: ASSIEDTLSSKQF
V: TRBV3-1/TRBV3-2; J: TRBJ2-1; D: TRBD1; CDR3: ASSQNRGTYNEQF
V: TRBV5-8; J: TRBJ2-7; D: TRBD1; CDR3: ASSLQAGTGVGEQY
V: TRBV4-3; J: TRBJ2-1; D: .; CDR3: ASSQFSNSYNEQF
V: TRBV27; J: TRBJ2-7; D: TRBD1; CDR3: ASSLDREYEQY
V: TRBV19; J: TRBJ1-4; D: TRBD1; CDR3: ASSEGETGTNEKLF
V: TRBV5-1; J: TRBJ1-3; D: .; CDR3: ASSIHQGGGNTIY
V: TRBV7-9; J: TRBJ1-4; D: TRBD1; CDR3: AIPTGTNEKLF
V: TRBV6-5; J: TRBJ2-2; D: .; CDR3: ASSYSPSSGELF
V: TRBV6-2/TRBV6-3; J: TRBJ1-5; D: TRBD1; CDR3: ASSDRGVSNQPQH
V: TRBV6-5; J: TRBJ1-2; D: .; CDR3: ASSPAGMVYGYT
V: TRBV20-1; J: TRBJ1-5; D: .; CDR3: SASRVPGGGQPQH
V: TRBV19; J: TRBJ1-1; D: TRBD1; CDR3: ASSDMGQVNTEAF
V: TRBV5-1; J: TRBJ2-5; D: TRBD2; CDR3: ASSPLGLAQQETQY
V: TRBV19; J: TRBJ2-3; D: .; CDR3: ASRGGGKRATDTQY
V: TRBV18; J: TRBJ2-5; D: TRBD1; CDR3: ASSPGGQVLAETQY
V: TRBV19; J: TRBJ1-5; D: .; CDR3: ASKSTGDQPQH
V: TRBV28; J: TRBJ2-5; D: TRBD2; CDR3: ASSLAGGPQETQY
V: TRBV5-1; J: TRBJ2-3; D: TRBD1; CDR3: ASSLARDRATDTQY
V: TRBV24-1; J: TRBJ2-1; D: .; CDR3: ATRDRLNNEQF
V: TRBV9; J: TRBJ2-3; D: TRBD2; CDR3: ASSASGSPPDTQY
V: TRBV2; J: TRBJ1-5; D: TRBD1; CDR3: ATQGQGAQPQH
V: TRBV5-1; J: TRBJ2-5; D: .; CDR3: ASSGTSISETQY
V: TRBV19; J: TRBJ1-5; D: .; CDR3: ASSISRGPPQH
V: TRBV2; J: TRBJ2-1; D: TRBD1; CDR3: ASKQGAGYNEQF
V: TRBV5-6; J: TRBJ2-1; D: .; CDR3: ASSSQAPPYNEQF
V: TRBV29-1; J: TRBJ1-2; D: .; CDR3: SVIDTNYGYT
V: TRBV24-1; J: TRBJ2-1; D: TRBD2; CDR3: ATSDRGLAGGPANEQF
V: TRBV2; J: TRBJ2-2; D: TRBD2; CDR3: ASGTKPANTGELF
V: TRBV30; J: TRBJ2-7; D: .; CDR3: AWSDLHRTYEQY
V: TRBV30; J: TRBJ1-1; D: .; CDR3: AWSQGRTEAF
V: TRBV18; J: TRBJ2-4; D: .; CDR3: ASSPSGLLGQNIQY
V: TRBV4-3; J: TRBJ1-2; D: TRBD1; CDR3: ASSQEPGGNYGYT
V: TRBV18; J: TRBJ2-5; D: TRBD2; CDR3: ASSRSSGETQY
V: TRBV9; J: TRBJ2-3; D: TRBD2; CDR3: ASSGTGLAGGLGITTDTQY
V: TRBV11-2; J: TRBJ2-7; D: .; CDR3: ASRTTAQLSYEQY
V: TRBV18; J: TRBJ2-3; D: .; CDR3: ASSPGRQGADTQY
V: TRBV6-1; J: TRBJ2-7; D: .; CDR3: ASSDIAEYEQY
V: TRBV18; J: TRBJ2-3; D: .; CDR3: ASSPRQTSTDTQY
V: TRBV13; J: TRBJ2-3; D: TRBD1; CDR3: ASSPTGTGDPDTQY
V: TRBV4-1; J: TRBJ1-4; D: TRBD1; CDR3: ASSQHGTGSEKLF
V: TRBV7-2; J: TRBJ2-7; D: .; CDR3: ASSLAVKDTAYEQY
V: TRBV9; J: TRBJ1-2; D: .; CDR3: ASSVDGGFGYT
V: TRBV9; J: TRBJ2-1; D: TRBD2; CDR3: ASSVRKGLAGSYNEQF
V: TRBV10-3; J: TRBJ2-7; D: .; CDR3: AISESSSYEQY
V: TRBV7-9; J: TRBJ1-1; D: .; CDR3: ASSLGAGVNTEAF
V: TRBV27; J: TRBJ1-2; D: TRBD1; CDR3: ASSRDRDYGYT
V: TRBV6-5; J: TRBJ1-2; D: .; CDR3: ASSRDKDNGYT
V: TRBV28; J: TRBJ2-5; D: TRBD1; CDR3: ASSLSPLYRGLLEETQY
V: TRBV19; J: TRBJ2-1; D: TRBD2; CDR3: ASTREGLAGAAGEQF
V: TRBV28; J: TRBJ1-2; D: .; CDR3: ATRGEGGGGEGDGYT